One and the same sample provided the 5 T cell receptor beta chains below, sequenced in a study of blood T cell repertoires in COVID-19. Produced via immunoSEQ multiplex PCR; TCRdb's table is partial and in-frame only. The sample shows 270,000 or so clones, around 86% of them seen only once. Sequencing was carried out using peripheral blood. These TCRs come from a woman aged 60-75 years with active or convalescent COVID-19.

The DNA of the CDR3 is TGTGCCAGCAGCCGTGACAGGGGAGCGGGATACGAGCAGTACTTC. Amino acid sequence: CASSRDRGAGYEQYF. The chain joins TRBV7-2 to TRBJ2-7; TRBD1 might be the D (8 bases). The V end was cut by 5 bases, the J end by 4 bases, with 18 bases between. CDR1 and CDR2 from the germline V gene are SGHTA and FQGNSA. The CDR3 consists of 15 residues.

This clone has a single count. This chain links TRBV28 with TRBJ2-7; possible D gene TRBD2, 5 bases. CDR3 length: 15 amino acids. The V gene lost 4 bases and the J gene lost 1 base, with 14 bases spanning the gap. The V gene's germline CDR1 is MDHEN and CDR2 SYDVKM. The CDR3, as DNA: TGTGCCAGCAGTTCGCCCGGGAAGGGTTCCTACGAGCAGTACTTC. This translates into CASSSPGKGSYEQYF.

The table lists this clone with a few counts. In DNA, the CDR3 is TGTGCCAGCCGGGACAGGGGAGGCAATGAGCAGTTCTTC. Its protein is CASRDRGGNEQFF. This chain links TRBV13 with TRBJ2-1; 10 nucleotides match TRBD1. Trimming took 8 bases from V and 6 from J; bases not matched to a gene: 4. CDR3 size: 13 residues. Germline CDR1 is PRHDT and CDR2 is FYEKMQ (reference sequence).

This clone was seen once. DNA for the CDR3: TGTGCCAGCAGCTTGGTTTCAGGCACTGAAGCTTTCTTT. Translation: CASSLVSGTEAFF. The chain has TRBV5-5 and TRBJ1-1, with D unclear. Trimming pared 0 bases from V and 4 bases from J, leaving 7 bases between. Germline V gives CDR1 SGHKS, CDR2 YYEKEE (reference sequence). The length of the CDR3 is 13 residues.

Written as DNA, the CDR3 is TGTGCCAGCTCCCTCACGGTATCGGGACAGGGGGCCGATGAAGCTTTCTTT. Amino acid sequence: CASSLTVSGQGADEAFF. This sequence joins TRBV18 and TRBJ1-1; TRBD1 matches at 12 bases. This CDR3 is 17 amino acids long. Germline CDR1 KGHSH, CDR2 LQKENI. With 6 bases clipped from V and 7 bases from J, the junction kept 15 bases outside the gene matches. The full variable domain, its missing parts supplied by reference TRBV18 and TRBJ1-1, is NAGVMQNPRHLVRRRGQEARLRCSPMKGHSHVYWYRQLPEEGLKFMVYLQKENIIDESGMPKERFSAEFPKEGPSILRIQQVVRGDSAAYFCASSLTVSGQGADEAFFGQGTRLTVV.